This T cell receptor (beta chain) derives from a study of blood T cell repertoires in COVID-19. Study at large: T cells, B-cell-depleted T cells, or PBMCs provided the cDNA or gDNA that served as material.

Only one count was recorded for this clone. CDR3 length: 16 residues. The germline V and J ends were trimmed by 4 bases and 0 bases, with 14 bases remaining between them. CDR1 is MGHRA, CDR2 YSYEKL, per germline. Here immunoSEQ multiplex PCR was the method, and the copy in TCRdb shows in-frame clones only, minus some. The sample lists roughly 300,000 clones; 81% were seen once. The clonotype was recovered from an older woman with active or convalescent COVID-19. The J gene is TRBJ2-3, the V gene TRBV4-1; the D is unclear. Sequenced: peripheral blood. The CDR3 DNA sequence: TGCGCCAGCAGCCGGCTCGGTAGCCCCAGCACAGATACGCAGTATTTT. This sequence encodes CASSRLGSPSTDTQYF.